Listed here are 13 T cell receptor beta chains from one sample, sequenced in a study of T-cell reconstitution after alpha-beta-depleted transplantation in children. Preparing the TCRbeta library involved the use of unique molecular identifiers. TCRdb independently ran MiXCR on the PCR reads; one entry per CDR3 protein. This sample has tens of thousands of distinct CDR3 sequences, with roughly 5.2% found just once. The sample consisted of PBMCs, mostly from graft donor cells, taken 180 days after TCRalphabeta/CD19-depleted stem cell transplant. These receptors were obtained from a boy under two years old who had a stem cell transplant for acute myeloid leukemia, so the T cells may come from the graft donor.

The table lists this clonotype with many counts. The chain uses TRBV12-3 or TRBV12-4 and TRBJ1-6; no reliable D call. V shed 2 bases and J shed 6 bases, with 5 bases lying between them. The CDR3 has 13 amino acids. The CDR3 here is CASSLQVNSPLHF. CDR3 sequence (DNA): TGTGCCAGCAGTTTACAGGTTAATTCACCCCTCCACTTT.

This clonotype was seen many times. The V call is TRBV12-3 or TRBV12-4, the J call TRBJ2-2; 7 nucleotides line up with TRBD2. This CDR3 has 17 residues. V gave up 8 bases and J gave up 7 bases; unmatched junction bases: 19. The CDR3 DNA is TGTGCCAGCGGTCCTATCTTAATGGGGGGAGGGAACGGGGAGCTGTTTTTT. Translated, it gives CASGPILMGGGNGELFF.

This clonotype was recorded at least ten times. This chain uses TRBV4-3 with TRBJ2-7, with D perhaps TRBD1 (5 bases). Trimming removed 0 bases at V and 2 bases at J, with 23 bases between. The length of the CDR3 is 19 residues. Per germline, CDR1 LGHNA and CDR2 YSLEER. Here the CDR3 DNA reads TGCGCCAGCAGCCAAGAAGGGGTATTCGAAAAAGATTCACCCTACGAGCAGTACTTC. Translating gives CASSQEGVFEKDSPYEQYF.

The table lists this clonotype with many counts. V is TRBV5-6 and J is TRBJ2-1; D is unclear. The ends were cut back, 2 bases at V and 1 base at J, with 13 bases in the middle. Per germline, CDR1 SGHDT and CDR2 YYEEEE. The CDR3 has 16 amino acids. The CDR3 loop reads CASSLPAWKSYNEQFF. The CDR3 nucleotides read TGTGCCAGCAGCTTACCAGCGTGGAAATCCTACAATGAGCAGTTCTTC.

In its sample, this clonotype was seen many times. The chain joins TRBV28 to TRBJ1-1; 9 bases match TRBD1. This CDR3 spans 15 amino acids. Trimming cost V 6 bases and J 11 bases; bases outside gene matches: 16. The germline V gene has CDR1 MDHEN and CDR2 SYDVKM. The CDR3 DNA sequence: TGTGCCAGCAGCCTTTTATCCCGGGACAGGGAGGATGCTTTCTTT. This gives the protein CASSLLSRDREDAFF.

Many counts were recorded for this clonotype. V usage is TRBV12-3 or TRBV12-4 and J usage is TRBJ1-4; 9 positions match TRBD1. The V segment lost 6 bases and the J segment 10 bases; nucleotides outside the gene matches: 9. The CDR3 covers 14 residues. CDR3 in amino acids: CASRAGTGWRKLFF. The CDR3 DNA follows: TGTGCCAGCAGGGCCGGGACAGGGTGGAGAAAACTGTTTTTT.

In its sample, this clonotype was seen many times. This chain joins TRBV5-6 and TRBJ2-1; 8 positions match TRBD1. The CDR3 consists of 15 residues. Per the germline V gene, CDR1 is SGHDT and CDR2 is YYEEEE. V shed 2 bases and J 0 bases; nucleotides not matched to a gene: 1. Here the CDR3 DNA reads TGTGCCAGCAGCTTAGACAGGGGCTCCTACAATGAGCAGTTCTTC. Encoded protein: CASSLDRGSYNEQFF.

This clonotype has a count of ten or more. This rearrangement joins TRBV5-6 to TRBJ2-3; no firm D call. The V end was cut by 3 bases, the J end by 0 bases, with 5 bases between. The CDR3 contains 13 residues. Germline assignment: CDR1 SGHDT and CDR2 YYEEEE. The CDR3 sequence is CASSSYSTDTQYF. Here the CDR3 DNA reads TGTGCCAGCAGCTCTTATAGCACAGATACGCAGTATTTT.

This clonotype was seen many times. The chain joins TRBV18 to TRBJ2-7; 7 bases are shared with TRBD1. The trim removed 5 bases at V and 3 bases at J, leaving 1 base unmatched. CDR1 and CDR2 (germline): KGHSH, LQKENI. This CDR3 comprises 12 residues. The CDR3 sequence: CASSAGGYEQYV. In DNA, the CDR3 is TGTGCCAGCTCAGCAGGGGGCTACGAGCAGTACGTC.

This clonotype was counted at least ten times. V is TRBV24-1 and J is TRBJ2-2, with a possible D match to TRBD1 (6 bases). Germline loops: CDR1 KGHDR, CDR2 SFDVKD. This CDR3 is built from 17 residues. The V and J ends lost 4 bases and 6 bases respectively, with 20 bases between them. CDR3: CATSDKDSPSLAGELFF. CDR3 in DNA: TGTGCCACCAGTGACAAGGACAGCCCCAGCTTGGCCGGGGAGCTGTTTTTT.

There are many counts of this clonotype. This chain joins TRBV5-1 and TRBJ1-1; D is unclear. V lost 5 bases and J lost 1, with 18 bases in between. CDR3 length: 16 amino acids. Germline loops: CDR1 SGHRS, CDR2 YFSETQ. The CDR3 DNA reads as TGCGCCAGCAGAAACGGACCGATAGGGAAGAACACTGAAGCTTTCTTT. Protein: CASRNGPIGKNTEAFF.

This clonotype came up many times. The J gene is TRBJ1-5, the V gene TRBV5-1, with D uncertain. The germline V and J ends were trimmed by 2 bases and 2 bases, with 11 bases remaining between them. The CDR3 covers 15 residues. Germline CDR1 is SGHRS and CDR2 is YFSETQ. The CDR3 DNA reads TGCGCCAGCAGCTTAAAAGGCGAAGGCAATCAGCCCCAGCATTTT. It codes for CASSLKGEGNQPQHF. Looking up the rest from reference TRBV5-1 and TRBJ1-5 gives the full variable domain: KAGVTQTPRYLIKTRGQQVTLSCSPISGHRSVSWYQQTPGQGLQFLFEYFSETQRNKGNFPGRFSGRQFSNSRSEMNVSTLELGDSALYLCASSLKGEGNQPQHFGDGTRLSIL.

This clonotype was seen at least ten times. This chain links TRBV18 with TRBJ2-5, with D maybe TRBD2 (5 bases). V was pared by 1 base and J by 3 bases, with 12 bases between. Germline V gene data show CDR1 as KGHSH and CDR2 as LQKENI. This CDR3 region has 15 residues. The CDR3 DNA reads TGTGCCAGCTCACCACTAAAGAGGGCTGAAGAGACCCAGTACTTC. It translates to CASSPLKRAEETQYF. Full variable domain (missing parts from reference TRBV18 and TRBJ2-5): NAGVMQNPRHLVRRRGQEARLRCSPMKGHSHVYWYRQLPEEGLKFMVYLQKENIIDESGMPKERFSAEFPKEGPSILRIQQVVRGDSAAYFCASSPLKRAEETQYFGPGTRLLVL.